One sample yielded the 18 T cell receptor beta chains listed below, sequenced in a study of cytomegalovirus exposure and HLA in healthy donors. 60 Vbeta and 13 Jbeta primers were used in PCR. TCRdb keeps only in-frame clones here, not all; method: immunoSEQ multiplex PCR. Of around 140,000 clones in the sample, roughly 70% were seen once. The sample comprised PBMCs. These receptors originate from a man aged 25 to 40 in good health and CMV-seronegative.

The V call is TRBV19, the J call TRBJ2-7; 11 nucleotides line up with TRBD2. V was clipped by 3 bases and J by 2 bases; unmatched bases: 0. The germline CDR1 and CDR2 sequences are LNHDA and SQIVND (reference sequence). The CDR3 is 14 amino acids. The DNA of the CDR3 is TGTGCCAGTAGTATTAGCGGGGGGGCCTACGAGCAGTACTTC. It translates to CASSISGGAYEQYF.

Written as DNA, the CDR3 is TGTGCCAGCAGCATAATTTTAACAGGGGTCCAGAGCGAGCAGTACTTC. Its protein is CASSIILTGVQSEQYF. The chain uses TRBV28 and TRBJ2-7; TRBD1 aligns across 7 bases. V was pared by 6 bases and J by 6 bases, with 17 bases of the junction left unmatched. The CDR3 is 16 residues long. Germline loops: CDR1 MDHEN, CDR2 SYDVKM.

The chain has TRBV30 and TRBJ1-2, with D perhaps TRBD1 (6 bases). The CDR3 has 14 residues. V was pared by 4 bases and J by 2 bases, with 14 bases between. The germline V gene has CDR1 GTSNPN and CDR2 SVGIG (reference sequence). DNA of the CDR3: TGTGCCTGGATCCACGGAGGACAGAACTATGGCTACACCTTC. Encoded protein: CAWIHGGQNYGYTF.

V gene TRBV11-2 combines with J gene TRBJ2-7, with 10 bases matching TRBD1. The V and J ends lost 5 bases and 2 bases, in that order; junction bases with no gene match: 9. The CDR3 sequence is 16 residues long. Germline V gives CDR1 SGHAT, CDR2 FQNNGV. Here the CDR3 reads CASSQETGGFAYEQYF. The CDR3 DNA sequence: TGTGCCAGCAGCCAGGAGACAGGGGGCTTTGCCTACGAGCAGTACTTC.

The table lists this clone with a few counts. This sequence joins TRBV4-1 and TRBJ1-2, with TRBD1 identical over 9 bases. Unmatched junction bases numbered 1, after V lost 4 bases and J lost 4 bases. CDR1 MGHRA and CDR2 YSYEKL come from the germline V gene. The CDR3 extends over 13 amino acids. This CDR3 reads CASSPQGAYGYTF. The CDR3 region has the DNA TGCGCCAGCAGCCCACAGGGGGCCTATGGCTACACCTTC.

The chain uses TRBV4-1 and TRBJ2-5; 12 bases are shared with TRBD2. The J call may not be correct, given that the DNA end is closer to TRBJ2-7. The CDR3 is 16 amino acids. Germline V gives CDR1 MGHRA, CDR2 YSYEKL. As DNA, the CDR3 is TGCGCCAGCAGCCAAGCTCAGACTAGCGGGAGCAGCGAGCAGTACTTC. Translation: CASSQAQTSGSSEQYF.

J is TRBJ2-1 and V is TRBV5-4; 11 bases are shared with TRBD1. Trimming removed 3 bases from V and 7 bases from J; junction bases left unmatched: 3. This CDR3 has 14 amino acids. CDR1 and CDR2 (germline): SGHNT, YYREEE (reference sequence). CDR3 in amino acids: CASSWTGGQNEQFF. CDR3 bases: TGTGCCAGCAGCTGGACAGGGGGCCAAAATGAGCAGTTCTTC.

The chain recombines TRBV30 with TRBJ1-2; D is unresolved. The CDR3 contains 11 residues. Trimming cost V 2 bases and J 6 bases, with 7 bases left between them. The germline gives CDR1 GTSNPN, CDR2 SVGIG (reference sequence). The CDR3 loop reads CAWSLGDGYTF. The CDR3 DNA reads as TGTGCCTGGAGTCTGGGCGATGGCTACACCTTC.

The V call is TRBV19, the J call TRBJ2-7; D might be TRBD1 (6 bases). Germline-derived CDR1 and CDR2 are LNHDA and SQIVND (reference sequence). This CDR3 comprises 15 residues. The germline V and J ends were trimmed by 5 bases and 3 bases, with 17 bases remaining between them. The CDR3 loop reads CASSLTGTGLYEQYF. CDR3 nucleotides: TGTGCCAGTAGTTTAACAGGGACCGGGCTCTACGAGCAGTACTTC.

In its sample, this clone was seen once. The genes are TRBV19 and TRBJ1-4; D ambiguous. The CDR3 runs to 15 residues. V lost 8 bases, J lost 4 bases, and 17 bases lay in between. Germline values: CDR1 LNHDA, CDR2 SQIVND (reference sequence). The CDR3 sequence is CASHPPRGNNEKLFF. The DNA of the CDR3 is TGTGCCAGTCATCCCCCACGGGGAAATAATGAAAAACTGTTTTTT.

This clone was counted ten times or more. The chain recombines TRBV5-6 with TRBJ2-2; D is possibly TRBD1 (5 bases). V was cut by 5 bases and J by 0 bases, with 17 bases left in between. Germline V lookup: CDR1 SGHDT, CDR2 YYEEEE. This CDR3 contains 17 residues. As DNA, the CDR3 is TGTGCCAGCAGTCCTCCCCCCGGACAAGCGAACACCGGGGAGCTGTTTTTT. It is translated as CASSPPPGQANTGELFF.

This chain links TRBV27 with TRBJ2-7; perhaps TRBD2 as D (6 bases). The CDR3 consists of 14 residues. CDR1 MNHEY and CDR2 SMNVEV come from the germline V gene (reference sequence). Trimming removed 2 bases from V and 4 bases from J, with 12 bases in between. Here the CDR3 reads CASSLPGVGYEQYF. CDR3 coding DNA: TGTGCCAGCAGTTTACCGGGGGTAGGGTACGAGCAGTACTTC.

The CDR3 protein is CASTERGGNQPQHF. The CDR3 bases are TGTGCCAGCACGGAAAGGGGCGGAAATCAGCCCCAGCATTTT. The V gene is TRBV9, the J gene TRBJ1-5, with TRBD1 as a possible D gene (5 bases). CDR1 and CDR2 from the germline V gene are SGDLS and YYNGEE. The CDR3 loop spans 14 amino acids. Trimming cost V 6 bases and J 4 bases, with 14 bases left between them.

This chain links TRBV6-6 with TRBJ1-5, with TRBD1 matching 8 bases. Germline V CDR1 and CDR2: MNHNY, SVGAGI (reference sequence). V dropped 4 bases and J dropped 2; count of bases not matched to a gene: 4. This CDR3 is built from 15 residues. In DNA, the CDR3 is TGTGCCAGCAGTTTCCCGGGACAGGGCAATCAGCCCCAGCATTTT. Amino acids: CASSFPGQGNQPQHF.

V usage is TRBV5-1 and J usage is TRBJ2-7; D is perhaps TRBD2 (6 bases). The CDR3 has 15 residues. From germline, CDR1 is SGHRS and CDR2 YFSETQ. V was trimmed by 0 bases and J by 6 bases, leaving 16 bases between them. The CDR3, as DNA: TGCGCCAGCAGCTTGGTGGGGGGATGGGTTGGCGAGCAGTACTTC. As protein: CASSLVGGWVGEQYF.

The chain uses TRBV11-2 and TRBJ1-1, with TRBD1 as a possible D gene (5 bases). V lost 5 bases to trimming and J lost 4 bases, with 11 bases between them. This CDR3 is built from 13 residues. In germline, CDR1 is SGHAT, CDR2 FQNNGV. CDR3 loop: CASSPGGGTEAFF. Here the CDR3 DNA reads TGTGCCAGCAGCCCTGGGGGGGGCACTGAAGCTTTCTTT.

As DNA, the CDR3 is TGTGCCAGCAGCGTAGTTGTAGGGGCCGACCTAGATACGCAGTATTTT. It specifies CASSVVVGADLDTQYF. V is TRBV9 and J is TRBJ2-3, with a weak D call TRBD1 (5 bases). The CDR3 is 16 residues long. With 0 bases removed from V and 5 bases from J, the gap between germline ends came to 16 bases. Germline loops: CDR1 SGDLS, CDR2 YYNGEE. Looking up the rest from reference TRBV9 and TRBJ2-3 gives the full variable domain: DSGVTQTPKHLITATGQRVTLRCSPRSGDLSVYWYQQSLDQGLQFLIQYYNGEERAKGNILERFSAQQFPDLHSELNLSSLELGDSALYFCASSVVVGADLDTQYFGPGTRLTVL.

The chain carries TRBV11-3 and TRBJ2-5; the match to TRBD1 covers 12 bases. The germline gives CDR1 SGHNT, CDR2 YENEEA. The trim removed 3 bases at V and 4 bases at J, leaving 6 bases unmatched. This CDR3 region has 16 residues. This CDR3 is CASSLGGDRGPETQYF. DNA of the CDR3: TGTGCCAGCAGCTTGGGGGGGGACAGGGGGCCAGAGACCCAGTACTTC.